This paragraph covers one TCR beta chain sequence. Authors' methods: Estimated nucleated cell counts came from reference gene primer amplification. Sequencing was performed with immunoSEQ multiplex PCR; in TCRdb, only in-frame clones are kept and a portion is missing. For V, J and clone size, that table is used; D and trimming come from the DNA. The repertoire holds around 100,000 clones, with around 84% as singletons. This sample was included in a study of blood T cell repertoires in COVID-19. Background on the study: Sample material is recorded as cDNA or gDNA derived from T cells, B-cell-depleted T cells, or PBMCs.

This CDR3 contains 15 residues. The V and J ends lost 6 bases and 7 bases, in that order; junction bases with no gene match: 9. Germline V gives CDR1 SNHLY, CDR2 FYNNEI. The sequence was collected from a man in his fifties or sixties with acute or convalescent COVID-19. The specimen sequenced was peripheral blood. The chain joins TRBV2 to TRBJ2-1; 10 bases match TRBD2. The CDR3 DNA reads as TGTGCCAGCAGCTCTAGCGGGAGCCCAGGTAATGAGCAGTTCTTC. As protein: CASSSSGSPGNEQFF.